One and the same sample provided the 27 T cell receptor beta chains below, sequenced in a study of blood T cell repertoires in COVID-19. Some clones are missing from TCRdb's copy, which holds only in-frame ones; the method was immunoSEQ multiplex PCR. This table has fewer than 350,000 clones, roughly nine tenths appearing once. Sequencing was performed on peripheral blood. Receptors were obtained from a woman aged 25 to 39 with COVID-19, enrolled during active disease.

This sequence joins TRBV7-8 and TRBJ1-4, with no clear D. This CDR3 is 14 amino acids long. Germline lookup yields CDR1 SGHVS and CDR2 FQNEAQ. V lost 2 bases to trimming and J lost 4 bases, with 8 bases between them. CDR3 residues: CASSLWEINEKLFF. CDR3 sequence (DNA): TGTGCCAGCAGCTTATGGGAGATTAATGAAAAACTGTTTTTT.

The J gene is TRBJ2-7, the V gene TRBV12-3 or TRBV12-4; TRBD1 matches 11 bases. This CDR3 is built from 13 residues. V shed 2 bases, J shed 7 bases, and the junction held 1 base outside the gene matches. The CDR3: CASSLWDRGEQYF. CDR3 DNA: TGTGCCAGCAGTTTATGGGACAGGGGGGAGCAGTACTTC.

The rearrangement joins TRBV28 to TRBJ1-5; D perhaps matches TRBD1 (6 bases). This CDR3 is 14 amino acids long. CDR1 MDHEN and CDR2 SYDVKM come from the germline V gene. Between the trimmed V and J ends, which lost 2 bases and 7 bases, there was a span of 12 bases. CDR3 sequence (DNA): TGTGCCAGCAGTTTAGGCGCGGGGGGCCAGCCCCAGCATTTT. Protein sequence: CASSLGAGGQPQHF.

This chain connects TRBV5-6 to TRBJ2-5; TRBD1 matches at 8 bases. Germline V CDR1 and CDR2: SGHDT, YYEEEE. Germline trimming cut 7 bases from V and 5 bases from J; bases unmatched to any gene: 10. The CDR3 is 14 residues long. This CDR3 reads CASSFRWDRETQYF. The CDR3 DNA sequence: TGTGCCAGCTCTTTCCGGTGGGACAGGGAGACCCAGTACTTC.

The genes are TRBV10-3 and TRBJ2-5; the match to TRBD1 covers 8 bases. The trim removed 11 bases at V and 7 bases at J, leaving 9 bases unmatched. The CDR3 spans 12 residues. Germline values: CDR1 ENHRY, CDR2 SYGVKD. The CDR3 DNA reads as TGTGCCGGAGGACAGGGAAGCGGGACCCAGTACTTC. It translates to CAGGQGSGTQYF.

V gene TRBV5-1 combines with J gene TRBJ2-1, with TRBD1 matching over 8 bases. The CDR3 contains 17 residues. CDR1 is SGHRS, CDR2 YFSETQ, per germline. The junction had 10 bases not matched to a gene; V was cut back by 4 bases and J by 1 base. CDR3 loop: CASSVYITGGSYNEQFF. The CDR3 DNA follows: TGCGCCAGCAGCGTCTACATTACAGGGGGGTCCTACAATGAGCAGTTCTTC.

The chain recombines TRBV6-5 with TRBJ2-7; 7 nucleotides agree with TRBD2. Germline assignment: CDR1 MNHEY and CDR2 SVGAGI. After removal of 0 bases from V and 1 base from J, the junction contained 3 bases not matched to a gene. This CDR3 contains 15 residues. CDR3 amino acids: CASSYSRGGSYEQYF. Here the CDR3 DNA reads TGTGCCAGCAGTTACTCACGCGGGGGTTCCTACGAGCAGTACTTC.

The J gene is TRBJ2-3, the V gene TRBV5-6, with D perhaps TRBD1 (5 bases). Germline assignment: CDR1 SGHDT and CDR2 YYEEEE. The germline V and J ends were trimmed by 1 base and 2 bases, with 8 bases remaining between them. CDR3 size: 14 residues. The CDR3 DNA reads TGTGCCAGCAGCTTGCCAGGGATCACAGATACGCAGTATTTT. This sequence encodes CASSLPGITDTQYF. The variable domain in full, with the rest retrieved from reference TRBV5-6 and TRBJ2-3, is DAGVTQSPTHLIKTRGQQVTLRCSPKSGHDTVSWYQQALGQGPQFIFQYYEEEERQRGNFPDRFSGHQFPNYSSELNVNALLLGDSALYLCASSLPGITDTQYFGPGTRLTVL.

The chain couples TRBV10-1 to TRBJ1-5; D perhaps matches TRBD1 (6 bases). The CDR3 runs to 16 residues. Trimming left V 3 bases short and J 6 bases short, with 18 bases between. In germline, CDR1 is WNHNN, CDR2 SYGVQD (reference sequence). CDR3 amino acids: CASSEPGGGQGQPQHF. Written as DNA, the CDR3 is TGCGCCAGCAGTGAACCCGGGGGGGGGCAGGGTCAGCCCCAGCATTTT.

This chain joins TRBV18 and TRBJ1-4, with a weak D call TRBD1 (5 bases). Trimming took off 6 bases at V and 0 bases at J, with 26 bases between the two ends. Germline V gives CDR1 KGHSH, CDR2 LQKENI. The CDR3 length is 20 residues. The CDR3 DNA follows: TGTGCCAGCTCCCCCAAGAGACAGACATCCTACCTTTCAACTAATGAAAAACTGTTTTTT. Protein product: CASSPKRQTSYLSTNEKLFF. The whole variable domain, remainder taken from reference TRBV18 and TRBJ1-4, is NAGVMQNPRHLVRRRGQEARLRCSPMKGHSHVYWYRQLPEEGLKFMVYLQKENIIDESGMPKERFSAEFPKEGPSILRIQQVVRGDSAAYFCASSPKRQTSYLSTNEKLFFGSGTQLSVL.

The chain joins TRBV25-1 to TRBJ1-3, with TRBD1 matching over 10 bases. The CDR3 spans 16 residues. With 3 bases clipped from V and 3 bases from J, the junction kept 5 bases outside the gene matches. Germline CDR1 and CDR2: MGHDK and SYGVNS. CDR3 sequence reads: CASSDLRTGGGNTIYF. The CDR3 coding sequence is TGTGCCAGCAGTGACCTCCGGACAGGGGGTGGAAACACCATATATTTT. The whole variable domain, filled in from reference TRBV25-1 and TRBJ1-3, reads EADIYQTPRYLVIGTGKKITLECSQTMGHDKMYWYQQDPGMELHLIHYSYGVNSTEKGDLSSESTVSRIRTEHFPLTLESARPSHTSQYLCASSDLRTGGGNTIYFGEGSWLTVV.

This chain links TRBV2 with TRBJ2-1; possible D gene TRBD1, 5 bases. The ends were cut back, 8 bases at V and 8 bases at J, with 13 bases in the middle. The CDR3 loop spans 12 amino acids. Germline assignment: CDR1 SNHLY and CDR2 FYNNEI. The CDR3 region has the DNA TGTGCCAGCCAGGGTATTTACGATGAGCAGTTCTTC. Amino acids: CASQGIYDEQFF.

This rearrangement joins TRBV10-3 to TRBJ2-5; D might be TRBD1 (5 bases). CDR3 length: 13 residues. Trimming took 4 bases from V and 5 from J, leaving 11 bases between them. Germline values: CDR1 ENHRY, CDR2 SYGVKD. CDR3 amino acids: CAISGGIRETQYF. CDR3 DNA sequence: TGTGCCATCAGTGGGGGCATTCGGGAGACCCAGTACTTC.

This rearrangement joins TRBV28 to TRBJ2-5; D is perhaps TRBD2 (7 bases). Germline assignment: CDR1 MDHEN and CDR2 SYDVKM. The ends were cut back, 5 bases at V and 3 bases at J, with 16 bases in the middle. CDR3 length equals 15 residues. CDR3 DNA sequence: TGTGCCAGCAGTCGAACGGGGGGCCTAAAAGAGACCCAGTACTTC. Protein product: CASSRTGGLKETQYF.

In this sample, this clone turned up a few times. V is TRBV7-2 and J is TRBJ1-1, with D maybe TRBD1 (5 bases). Deletions cut 2 bases from V and 0 bases from J, with 16 bases between. Germline assignment: CDR1 SGHTA and CDR2 FQGNSA. CDR3 size: 17 residues. The CDR3 region is CASSLRGVWLMNTEAFF. The CDR3, as DNA: TGTGCCAGCAGCTTACGGGGGGTTTGGCTCATGAACACTGAAGCTTTCTTT.

The genes are TRBV6-5 and TRBJ2-5, with 8 nucleotides matching TRBD2. The CDR3 covers 14 residues. Unmatched junction bases numbered 6, after V lost 5 bases and J lost 4 bases. Germline V gene sequence: CDR1 MNHEY, CDR2 SVGAGI. CDR3 coding DNA: TGTGCCAGCAGTACGGGGGGGCTCGGAGAGACCCAGTACTTC. It specifies CASSTGGLGETQYF.

The chain employs TRBV27 and TRBJ2-1; 14 bases map to TRBD2. V lost 7 bases and J lost 8; bases outside the gene matches: 25. This CDR3 comprises 21 residues. CDR1 is MNHEY and CDR2 is SMNVEV in the germline V gene (reference sequence). CDR3 residues: CASTAHKSGLAGVSHVYEQFF. CDR3 bases: TGTGCCAGCACGGCACATAAATCGGGACTAGCGGGGGTCTCCCATGTTTATGAGCAGTTCTTC.

The chain is built from TRBV19 and TRBJ2-1, with 7 bases that match TRBD2. Losses at the gene ends were 2 bases for V and 7 bases for J; bases not matched to a gene: 5. The CDR3 length is 14 residues. Germline CDR1 is LNHDA and CDR2 is SQIVND (reference sequence). CDR3 nucleotide sequence: TGTGCCAGTAGTATAACCCGGGGAGGGAATGAGCAGTTCTTC. It yields the protein CASSITRGGNEQFF.

The chain uses TRBV14 and TRBJ1-3; D perhaps matches TRBD1 (6 bases). The CDR3 runs 15 residues. V lost 2 bases and J 6 bases, leaving 14 bases between the germline ends. The germline V gene has CDR1 SGHDN and CDR2 FVKESK. CDR3 coding DNA: TGTGCCAGCAGCCAACCCGGACAGCAGCTAAACACCATATATTTT. Translation gives CASSQPGQQLNTIYF.

This chain uses TRBV11-3 with TRBJ2-2; D possibly corresponds to TRBD1 (5 bases). From germline, CDR1 is SGHNT and CDR2 YENEEA. The CDR3 sequence is 14 residues long. Trimming pared 4 bases from V and 4 bases from J, leaving 10 bases between. The CDR3 is CASSSYRSTGELFF. The CDR3, as DNA: TGTGCCAGCAGCTCTTACAGGAGCACCGGGGAGCTGTTTTTT.

The J gene is TRBJ1-1, the V gene TRBV29-1; the match to TRBD1 covers 7 bases. CDR1 and CDR2 (germline): SQVTM, ANQGSEA. The CDR3 loop spans 10 amino acids. The CDR3 reads CGARGNEAFF. In DNA form, the CDR3 reads TGCGGAGCCAGGGGGAATGAAGCTTTCTTT.

The chain has TRBV29-1 and TRBJ2-1; TRBD2 is a possible D gene (6 bases). V lost 6 bases and J 0 bases, leaving 15 bases between the germline ends. Germline CDR1 and CDR2: SQVTM and ANQGSEA. There are 15 residues in the CDR3. The CDR3: CSVSGTHSSYNEQFF. The CDR3 DNA reads TGCAGCGTCTCCGGGACTCACAGCTCCTACAATGAGCAGTTCTTC.

The chain recombines TRBV28 with TRBJ1-6; D not certain. The CDR3 is 13 amino acids. CDR1 is MDHEN, CDR2 SYDVKM, per germline. V shed 6 bases and J shed 10 bases, with 13 bases lying between them. CDR3 nucleotides: TGTGCCAGCAGCCCCGGACTGGTATCACCCCTCCACTTT. This encodes CASSPGLVSPLHF.

The CDR3 DNA sequence: TGCGCCAGCAGCCCCTCCGGGGGCAGGGGGCAAGCCGGGGAGCTGTTTTTT. It specifies CASSPSGGRGQAGELFF. This sequence joins TRBV5-1 and TRBJ2-2; 8 bases fit TRBD1. Trimming removed 4 bases from V and 6 bases from J; junction bases left unmatched: 14. The CDR3 is made up of 17 amino acids. Germline V gives CDR1 SGHRS, CDR2 YFSETQ. Drawing the rest from reference TRBV5-1 and TRBJ2-2, the complete variable domain is KAGVTQTPRYLIKTRGQQVTLSCSPISGHRSVSWYQQTPGQGLQFLFEYFSETQRNKGNFPGRFSGRQFSNSRSEMNVSTLELGDSALYLCASSPSGGRGQAGELFFGEGSRLTVL.

CDR3 DNA: TGCGCCAGCAGCTCCGATGGGACAGCCTACGAGCAGTACTTC. Amino acids: CASSSDGTAYEQYF. The V and J genes are TRBV5-1 and TRBJ2-7, with 7 positions matching TRBD1. This CDR3 is built from 14 residues. V trimming: 3 bases; J trimming: 2 bases; junction bases outside the gene matches: 5. Germline values: CDR1 SGHRS, CDR2 YFSETQ.

The chain links TRBV11-3 to TRBJ2-7, with D possibly TRBD1 on 5 matching bases. Trimming stripped 2 bases from V and 6 bases from J, with 11 bases between. Germline V lookup: CDR1 SGHNT, CDR2 YENEEA. The CDR3 totals 13 residues. CDR3 amino acids: CASSLTRAGEQYF. DNA for the CDR3: TGTGCCAGCAGCTTAACCAGGGCCGGCGAGCAGTACTTC.

The J gene is TRBJ2-7, the V gene TRBV28; 7 nucleotides agree with TRBD1. The V segment lost 7 bases and the J segment 3 bases; nucleotides outside the gene matches: 15. The CDR3 contains 16 residues. Germline V gene data show CDR1 as MDHEN and CDR2 as SYDVKM. The CDR3 reads CASTVRRTGVLYEQYF. The CDR3 bases are TGTGCCAGCACCGTAAGGAGGACAGGCGTCCTCTACGAGCAGTACTTC.